One and the same sample provided the 3 T cell receptor beta chains below, sequenced in a study of cytomegalovirus exposure and HLA in healthy donors. Amplification used 60 Vbeta primers and 13 Jbeta primers. Assay used: immunoSEQ multiplex PCR; TCRdb lists only in-frame clones, some missing. The sample has just over 200,000 clones, around 85% seen once. The sequenced sample was PBMCs. These receptors were obtained from a man aged 50 or older in good health and CMV-seronegative.

CDR3 DNA sequence: TGTGCCAGCATCGACAGGGGGCAATTGTACGAGCAGTACTTC. It encodes CASIDRGQLYEQYF. The chain links TRBV2 to TRBJ2-7; 10 bases are a match to TRBD1. The CDR3 loop spans 14 amino acids. Germline V CDR1 and CDR2: SNHLY, FYNNEI. With V trimmed by 7 bases and J by 4 bases, 7 bases remained unmatched.

This rearrangement joins TRBV19 to TRBJ2-7; 13 bases align to TRBD2. The V and J ends lost 3 bases and 0 bases, in that order; junction bases with no gene match: 8. The CDR3 has 18 amino acids. CDR1 LNHDA and CDR2 SQIVND come from the germline V gene (reference sequence). The CDR3 DNA is TGTGCCAGTAGTATCCGACTAGCGGGAGGACCCCTCTCCTACGAGCAGTACTTC. Protein product: CASSIRLAGGPLSYEQYF. Combining the CDR3 with reference TRBV19 and TRBJ2-7 gives the whole variable domain DGGITQSPKYLFRKEGQNVTLSCEQNLNHDAMYWYRQDPGQGLRLIYYSQIVNDFQKGDIAEGYSVSREKKESFPLTVTSAQKNPTAFYLCASSIRLAGGPLSYEQYFGPGTRLTVT.

The chain joins TRBV4-2 to TRBJ2-6; TRBD1 might be the D (5 bases). Per germline, CDR1 LGHNA and CDR2 YNFKEQ. CDR3 size: 17 residues. Trimming removed 4 bases from V and 2 bases from J, with 15 bases in between. This CDR3 is CASSPRGPAAGANVLTF. In DNA, the CDR3 is TGTGCCAGCAGCCCTAGGGGCCCTGCGGCTGGGGCCAACGTCCTGACTTTC.